The present T cell receptor beta chain was sequenced within a study of T cells after yellow fever vaccination. Overall study context: Fractions of low cell number were prepared using SMART-Seq v4 Ultra Low Input.

One entry per CDR3 protein, called by TCRdb with MiXCR from the 5' RACE reads. The sample shows around 200,000 distinct CDR3 sequences, about 11% of them seen only once. Specimen: CD8+ T cells sorted from PBMCs, collected 15 days after the yellow fever booster vaccination. This TCR came from a man aged 18 to 35 who received the YFV17D yellow fever vaccine.

As DNA, the CDR3 is TGCAGTGCTTGGGGGACTAGCGTTGAAGAGACCCAGTACTTC. Its translation is CSAWGTSVEETQYF. V and J are TRBV20-1 and TRBJ2-5; 10 bases are shared with TRBD2. Trimming cost V 5 bases and J 3 bases; bases outside gene matches: 6. Germline V gene lookup returns CDR1 DFQATT and CDR2 SNEGSKA (reference sequence). This CDR3 spans 14 amino acids.